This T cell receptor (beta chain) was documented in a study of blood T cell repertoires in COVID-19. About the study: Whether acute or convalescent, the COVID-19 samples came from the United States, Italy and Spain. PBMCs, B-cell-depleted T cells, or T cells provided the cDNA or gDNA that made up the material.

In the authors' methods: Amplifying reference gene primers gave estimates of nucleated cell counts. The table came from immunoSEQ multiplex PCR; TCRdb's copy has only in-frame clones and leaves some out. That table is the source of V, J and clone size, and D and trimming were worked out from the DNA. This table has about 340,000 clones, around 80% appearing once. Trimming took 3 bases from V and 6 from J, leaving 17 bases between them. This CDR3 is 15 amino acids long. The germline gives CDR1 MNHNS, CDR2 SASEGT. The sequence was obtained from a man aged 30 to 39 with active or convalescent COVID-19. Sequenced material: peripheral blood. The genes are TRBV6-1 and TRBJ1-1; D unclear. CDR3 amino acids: CASSEWSAVFAEAFF. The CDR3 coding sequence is TGTGCCAGCAGTGAGTGGTCGGCGGTATTTGCTGAAGCTTTCTTT.